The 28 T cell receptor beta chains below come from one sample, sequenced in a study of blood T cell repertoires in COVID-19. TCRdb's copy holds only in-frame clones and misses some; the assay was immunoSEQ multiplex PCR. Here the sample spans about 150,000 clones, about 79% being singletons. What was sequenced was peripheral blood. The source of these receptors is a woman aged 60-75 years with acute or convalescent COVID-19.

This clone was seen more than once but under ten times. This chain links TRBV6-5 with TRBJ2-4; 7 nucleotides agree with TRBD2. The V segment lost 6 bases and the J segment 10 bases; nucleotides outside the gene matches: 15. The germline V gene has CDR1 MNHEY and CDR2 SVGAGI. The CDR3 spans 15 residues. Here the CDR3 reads CASSLYTRAGEIQYF. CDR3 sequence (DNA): TGTGCCAGCAGCCTCTACACCCGGGCGGGGGAAATTCAGTACTTC.

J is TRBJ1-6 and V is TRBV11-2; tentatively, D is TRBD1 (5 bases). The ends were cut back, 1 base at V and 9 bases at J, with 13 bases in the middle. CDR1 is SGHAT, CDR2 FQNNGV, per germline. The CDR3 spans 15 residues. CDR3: CASSLGSAGTSPLHF. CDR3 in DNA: TGTGCCAGCAGCTTAGGGAGTGCGGGGACTTCACCCCTCCACTTT. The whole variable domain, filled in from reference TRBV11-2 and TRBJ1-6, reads EAGVAQSPRYKIIEKRQSVAFWCNPISGHATLYWYQQILGQGPKLLIQFQNNGVVDDSQLPKDRFSAERLKGVDSTLKIQPAKLEDSAVYLCASSLGSAGTSPLHFGNGTRLTVT.

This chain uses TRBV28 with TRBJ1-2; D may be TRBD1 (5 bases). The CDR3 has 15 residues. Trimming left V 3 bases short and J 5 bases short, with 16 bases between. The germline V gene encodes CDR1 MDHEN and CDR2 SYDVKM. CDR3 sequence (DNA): TGTGCCAGCAGTTTGAGCCCCCTGAGACAGTATGGCTACACCTTC. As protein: CASSLSPLRQYGYTF.

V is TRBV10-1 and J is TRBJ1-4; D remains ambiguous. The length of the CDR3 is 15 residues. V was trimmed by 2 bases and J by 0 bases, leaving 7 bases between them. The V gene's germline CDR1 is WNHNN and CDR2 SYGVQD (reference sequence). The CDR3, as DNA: TGCGCCAGCAGTGAGGGTCAGTCAACTAATGAAAAACTGTTTTTT. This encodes CASSEGQSTNEKLFF.

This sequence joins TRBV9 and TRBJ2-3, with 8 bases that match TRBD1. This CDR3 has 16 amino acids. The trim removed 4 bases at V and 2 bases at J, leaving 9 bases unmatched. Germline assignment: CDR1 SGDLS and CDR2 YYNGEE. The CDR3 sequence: CASSWGATGDTDTQYF. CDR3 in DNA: TGTGCCAGCAGCTGGGGGGCGACAGGGGACACAGATACGCAGTATTTT.

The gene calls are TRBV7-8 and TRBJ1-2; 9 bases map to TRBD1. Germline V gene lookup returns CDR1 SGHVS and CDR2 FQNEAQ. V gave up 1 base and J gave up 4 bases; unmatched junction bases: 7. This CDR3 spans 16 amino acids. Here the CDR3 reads CASSLGTGVLGYGYTF. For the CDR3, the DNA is TGTGCCAGCAGCTTAGGGACAGGGGTCTTAGGCTATGGCTACACCTTC.

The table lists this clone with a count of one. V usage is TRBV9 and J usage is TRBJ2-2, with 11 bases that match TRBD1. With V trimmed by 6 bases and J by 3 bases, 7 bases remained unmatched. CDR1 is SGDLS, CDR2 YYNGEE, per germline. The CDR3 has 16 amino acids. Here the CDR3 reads CASTPGQGAYTGELFF. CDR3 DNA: TGTGCCAGCACCCCCGGACAGGGGGCTTACACCGGGGAGCTGTTTTTT.

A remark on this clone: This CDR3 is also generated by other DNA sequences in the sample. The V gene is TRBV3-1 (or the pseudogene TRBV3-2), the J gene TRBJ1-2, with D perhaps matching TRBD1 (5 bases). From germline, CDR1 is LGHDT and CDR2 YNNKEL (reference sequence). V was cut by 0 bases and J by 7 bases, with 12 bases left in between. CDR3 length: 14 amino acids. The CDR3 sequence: CASSQDAGRGGYTF. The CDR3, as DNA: TGTGCCAGCAGCCAAGATGCAGGGAGGGGTGGCTACACCTTC.

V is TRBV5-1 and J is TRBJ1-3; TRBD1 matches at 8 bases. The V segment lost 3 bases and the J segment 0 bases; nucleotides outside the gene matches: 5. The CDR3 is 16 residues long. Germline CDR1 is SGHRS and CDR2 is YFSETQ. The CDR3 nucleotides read TGCGCCAGCAGCTCCGGGACAGGCCGCTCTGGAAACACCATATATTTT. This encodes CASSSGTGRSGNTIYF.

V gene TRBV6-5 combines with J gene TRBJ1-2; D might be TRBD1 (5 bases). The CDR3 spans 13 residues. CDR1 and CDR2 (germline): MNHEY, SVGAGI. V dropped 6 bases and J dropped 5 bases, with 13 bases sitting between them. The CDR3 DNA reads TGTGCCAGCAGCAATTCCCGGGGGTATGGCTACACCTTC. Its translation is CASSNSRGYGYTF.

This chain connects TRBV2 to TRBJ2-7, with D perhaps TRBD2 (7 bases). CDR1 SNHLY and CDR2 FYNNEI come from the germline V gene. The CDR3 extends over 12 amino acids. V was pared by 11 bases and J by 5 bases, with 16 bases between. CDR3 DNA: TGTGCCTCACGAGGGGGGGTCAACGAGCAGTACGTC. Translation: CASRGGVNEQYV.

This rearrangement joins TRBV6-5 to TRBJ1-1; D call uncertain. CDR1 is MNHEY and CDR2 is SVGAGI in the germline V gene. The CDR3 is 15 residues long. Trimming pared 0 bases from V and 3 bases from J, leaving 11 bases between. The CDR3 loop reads CASSYSKWGDTEAFF. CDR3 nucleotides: TGTGCCAGCAGTTACTCGAAGTGGGGAGACACTGAAGCTTTCTTT.

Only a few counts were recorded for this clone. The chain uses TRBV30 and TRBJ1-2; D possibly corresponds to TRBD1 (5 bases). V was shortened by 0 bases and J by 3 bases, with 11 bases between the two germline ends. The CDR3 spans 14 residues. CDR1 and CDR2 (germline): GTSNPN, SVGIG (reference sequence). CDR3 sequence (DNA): TGTGCCTGGAGTGTACGGGGGACCTACTATGGCTACACCTTC. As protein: CAWSVRGTYYGYTF.

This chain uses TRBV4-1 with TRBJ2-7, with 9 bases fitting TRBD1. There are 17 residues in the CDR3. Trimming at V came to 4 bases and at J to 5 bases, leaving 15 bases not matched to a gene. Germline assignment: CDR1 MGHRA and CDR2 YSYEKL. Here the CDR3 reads CASSPGQGSAIGDEQYV. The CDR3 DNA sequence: TGCGCCAGCAGCCCGGGACAGGGATCGGCAATCGGTGACGAGCAGTACGTC.

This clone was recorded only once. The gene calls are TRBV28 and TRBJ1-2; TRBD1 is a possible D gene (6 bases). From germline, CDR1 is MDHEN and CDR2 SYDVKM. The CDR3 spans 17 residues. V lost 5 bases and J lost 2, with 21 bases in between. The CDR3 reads CASSLAGRGSTNYGYTF. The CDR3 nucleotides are TGTGCCAGCAGTCTCGCCGGCAGGGGTTCTACGAACTATGGCTACACCTTC.

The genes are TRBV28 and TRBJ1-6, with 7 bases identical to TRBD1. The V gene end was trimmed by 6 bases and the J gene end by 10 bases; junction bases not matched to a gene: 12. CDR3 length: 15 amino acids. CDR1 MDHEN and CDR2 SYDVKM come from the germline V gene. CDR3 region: CASRKSTGLSSPLHF. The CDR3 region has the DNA TGTGCCAGCAGGAAGTCGACAGGGTTAAGCTCACCCCTCCACTTT. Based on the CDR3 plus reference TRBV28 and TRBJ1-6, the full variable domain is DVKVTQSSRYLVKRTGEKVFLECVQDMDHENMFWYRQDPGLGLRLIYFSYDVKMKEKGDIPEGYSVSREKKERFSLILESASTNQTSMYLCASRKSTGLSSPLHFGNGTRLTVT.

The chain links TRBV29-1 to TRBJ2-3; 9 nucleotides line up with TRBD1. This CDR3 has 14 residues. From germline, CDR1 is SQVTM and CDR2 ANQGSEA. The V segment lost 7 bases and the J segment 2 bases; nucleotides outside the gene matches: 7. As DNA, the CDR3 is TGCAGCGCCGCCGGGACAGGGCTCACAGATACGCAGTATTTT. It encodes CSAAGTGLTDTQYF.

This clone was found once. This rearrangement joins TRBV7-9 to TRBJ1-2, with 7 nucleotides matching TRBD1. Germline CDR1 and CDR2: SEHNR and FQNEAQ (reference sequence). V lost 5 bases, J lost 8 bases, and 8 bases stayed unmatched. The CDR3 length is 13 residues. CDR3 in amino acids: CASSQGGSDGYTF. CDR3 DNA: TGTGCCAGCAGCCAGGGGGGTTCGGACGGCTACACCTTC. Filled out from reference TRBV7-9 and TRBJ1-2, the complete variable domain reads DTGVSQNPRHKITKRGQNVTFRCDPISEHNRLYWYRQTLGQGPEFLTYFQNEAQLEKSRLLSDRFSAERPKGSFSTLEIQRTEQGDSAMYLCASSQGGSDGYTFGSGTRLTVV.

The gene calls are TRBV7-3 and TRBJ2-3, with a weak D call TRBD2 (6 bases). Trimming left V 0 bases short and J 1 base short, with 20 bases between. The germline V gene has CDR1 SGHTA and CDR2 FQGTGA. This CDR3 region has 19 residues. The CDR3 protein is CASSLTGRPLGGGTDTQYF. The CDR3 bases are TGTGCCAGCAGCTTAACGGGTCGCCCCCTCGGGGGTGGCACAGATACGCAGTATTTT.

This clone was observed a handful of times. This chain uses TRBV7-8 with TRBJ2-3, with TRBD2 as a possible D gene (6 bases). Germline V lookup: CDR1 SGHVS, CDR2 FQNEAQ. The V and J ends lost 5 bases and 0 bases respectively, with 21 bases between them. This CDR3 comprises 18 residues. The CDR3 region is CASSRPSSAGLSTDTQYF. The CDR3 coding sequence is TGTGCCAGCAGCCGCCCTAGTAGTGCGGGGCTGAGCACAGATACGCAGTATTTT.

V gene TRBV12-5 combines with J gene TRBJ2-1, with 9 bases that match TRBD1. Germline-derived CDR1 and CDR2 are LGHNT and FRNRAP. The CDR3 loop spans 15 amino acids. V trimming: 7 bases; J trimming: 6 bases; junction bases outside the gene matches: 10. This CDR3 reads CASALGTGTFNEQFF. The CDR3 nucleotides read TGTGCTAGTGCCCTCGGGACAGGGACATTCAATGAGCAGTTCTTC.

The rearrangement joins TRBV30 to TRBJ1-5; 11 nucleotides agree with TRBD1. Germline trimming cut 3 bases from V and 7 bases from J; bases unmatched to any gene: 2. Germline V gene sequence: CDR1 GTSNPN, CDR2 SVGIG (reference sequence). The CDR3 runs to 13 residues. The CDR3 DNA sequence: TGTGCCTGGAGGGGACAGGGGGTCCAGCCCCAGCATTTT. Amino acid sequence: CAWRGQGVQPQHF.

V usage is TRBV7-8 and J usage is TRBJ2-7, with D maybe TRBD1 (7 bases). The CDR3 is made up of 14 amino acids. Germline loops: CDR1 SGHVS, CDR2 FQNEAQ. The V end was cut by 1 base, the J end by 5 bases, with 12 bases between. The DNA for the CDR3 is TGTGCCAGCAGCTTAGGACAGGGCGGGAACGAGCAGTACGTC. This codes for CASSLGQGGNEQYV.

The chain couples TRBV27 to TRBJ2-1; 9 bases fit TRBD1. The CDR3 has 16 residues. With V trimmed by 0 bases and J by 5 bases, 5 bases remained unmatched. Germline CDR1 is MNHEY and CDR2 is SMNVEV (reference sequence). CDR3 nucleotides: TGTGCCAGCAGTTTATCTGGGACAGGGCGTCACAATGAGCAGTTCTTC. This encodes CASSLSGTGRHNEQFF.

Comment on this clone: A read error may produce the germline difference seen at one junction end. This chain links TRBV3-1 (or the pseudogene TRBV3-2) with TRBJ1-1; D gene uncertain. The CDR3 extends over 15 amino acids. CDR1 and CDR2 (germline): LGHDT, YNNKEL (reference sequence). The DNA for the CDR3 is TGTGCCGGCAGCCAAGATAGATTTTCCCGGACTGAAGCTTTCTTT. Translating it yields CAGSQDRFSRTEAFF.

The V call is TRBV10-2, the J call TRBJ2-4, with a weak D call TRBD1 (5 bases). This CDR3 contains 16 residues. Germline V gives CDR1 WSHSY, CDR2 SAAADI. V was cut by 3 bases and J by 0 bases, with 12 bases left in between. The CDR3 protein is CASSEGAPLAKNIQYF. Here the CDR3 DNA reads TGCGCCAGCAGTGAAGGGGCGCCTTTAGCCAAAAACATTCAGTACTTC.

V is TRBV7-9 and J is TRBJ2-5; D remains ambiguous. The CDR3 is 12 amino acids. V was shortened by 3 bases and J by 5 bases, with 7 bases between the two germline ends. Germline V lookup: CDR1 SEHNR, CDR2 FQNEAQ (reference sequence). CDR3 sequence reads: CASSFNEETQYF. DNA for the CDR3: TGTGCCAGCAGCTTTAACGAGGAGACCCAGTACTTC. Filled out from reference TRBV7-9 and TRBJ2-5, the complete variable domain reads DTGVSQNPRHKITKRGQNVTFRCDPISEHNRLYWYRQTLGQGPEFLTYFQNEAQLEKSRLLSDRFSAERPKGSFSTLEIQRTEQGDSAMYLCASSFNEETQYFGPGTRLLVL.

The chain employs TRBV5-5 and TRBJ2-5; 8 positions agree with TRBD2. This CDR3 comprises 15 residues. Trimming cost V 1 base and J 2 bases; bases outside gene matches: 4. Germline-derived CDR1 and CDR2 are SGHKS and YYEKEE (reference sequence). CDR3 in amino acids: CASSLPGLGQETQYF. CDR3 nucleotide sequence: TGTGCCAGCAGCTTGCCGGGACTAGGGCAAGAGACCCAGTACTTC.